The entry below gives a single T cell receptor (beta chain) sequence along with its context. This clonotype was seen ten or more times. Its cognate antigen has yet to be identified. No per-base quality is available; no much larger clone lies one base away. Immediately after resection, surgical brain or tumor specimens were cryofrozen in liquid nitrogen, with peripheral blood cells collected concurrently. CDR3 length: 16 amino acids, cysteine to phenylalanine. Of the read, only the CDR3 DNA is kept; its 48 bases are in frame from base 1. V was cut back by 5 bases and J by 6 bases, leaving a gap of 20 bases between them. CDR1 MNHNS and CDR2 SASEGT were looked up in the germline V gene. The iRepertoire nested amplicon-rescue multiplex PCR (arm-PCR) platform was used to amplify TCR alpha and beta CDR3 regions from RNA. The input for one-step reverse transcription and amplification was about 95-450 ng of tissue mRNA or PBMC total RNA. After bead purification, a secondary multiplex PCR added Illumina adapters, and libraries were gel-purified between 200 and 400 bp. Libraries carried internal 6-nucleotide barcodes used for demultiplexing. The libraries were sequenced on an Illumina MiSeq using 2x220 or 2x250 nucleotide paired-end reads. The authors' pipeline ran thus. Paired reads were merged with FLASH 1.2.11 and aligned to the GRCh37 human genome with BWA-MEM before extracting TRA and TRB reads. For V and J assignment, an IMGT-derived reference of cassette sequences and CDR3 motifs that included pseudogenes was used. Reads were translated in three frames, and productive CDR3s were defined by a C…FGXG motif without stop codons. Unique combinations of V-J cassette pair and CDR3 amino acid sequence were defined as clonotypes. Reads were filtered by Hamming distance, with the threshold set by the sequence error rate of each sample in mapped regions. Through fastp at Q25 and MiXCR, TCRdb rebuilt clones from the public reads, retaining in-frame beta chains. Entries that share a CDR3 protein sequence are merged under the most common genes and DNA. Clone size and V and J calls follow TCRdb, not the original study. The sample table shows more than 350,000 distinct CDR3 sequences, and roughly 41% are seen once. The ten largest clones add up to around 12% of the sample.

This specimen belongs to a study of glioma-infiltrating T cells (dated by TCRdb to the mid-2010s). Describing the broader study: The low-grade gliomas were WHO grade II oligodendrogliomas or astrocytomas, while the glioblastomas were WHO grade IV tumors sampled at initial diagnosis rather than at recurrent diagnosis. Before surgery, glioma patients were given dexamethasone for six or fewer days. TCR alpha- and beta-chain repertoires were sequenced from glioma tissue, non-neoplastic brain tissue and matched peripheral blood mononuclear cells. To measure how far tissue and blood T-cell populations diverged, each tissue-infiltrating repertoire was compared against the peripheral blood repertoire of the same patient. The paired cohort was made up of three low-grade glioma patients, several primary glioblastoma patients and three non-glioma patients who contributed non-neoplastic brain tissue. The sequencing target for blood libraries was about 4.5- to 10-fold coverage of some 980,000 peripheral T cells.

The investigation overall reported the following: Patients with low tissue-blood divergence were marked by a signature set of shared blood CDR3 motifs, and this signature set was depleted in highly divergent patients. Group comparisons rested on small numbers: three non-neoplastic, three low-grade glioma and seven or eight glioblastoma patients. VJ-independent divergence between tissue and blood was below expectation in non-neoplastic patients but above expectation in all gliomas, especially low-grade gliomas. Very few CDR3 sequences were found to be shared between tissue and blood, and this scarcity was attributed to high CDR3 diversity and limited sampling.

This clonotype was sampled from a human donor with low-grade glioma or glioblastoma, undergoing nonglioma brain surgery, or in good health (not recorded which). The sample taken for sequencing was glioma tissue, nonneoplastic brain tissue, or PBMCs (not recorded which). The sequence links TRBV6-1 to TRBJ1-5; matching of 5 bases hints at TRBD1 as the D gene. Here the CDR3 is given as CASSPSRVGGGQPQHF. The DNA sequence is as follows: TGTGCCAGCAGTCCATCACGAGTGGGTGGGGGTCAGCCCCAGCATTTT.